This T cell receptor (beta chain) was profiled in a study of T cells after posttransplantation cyclophosphamide. The repertoire was sequenced with immunoSEQ multiplex PCR; TCRdb's copy has only in-frame clones and lacks some. The repertoire has 35,000 to 45,000 clones, none seen only once; the ten largest take approximately 2%. Germline-derived CDR1 and CDR2 are MNHEY and SMNVEV (reference sequence). This CDR3 contains 16 residues. With V trimmed by 5 bases and J by 2 bases, 8 bases remained unmatched. Specimen: PBMCs. The TCR was taken from a man between 40 and 49 years old in good health, CMV-negative, and a related stem cell transplant donor. The rearrangement uses TRBV27 and TRBJ2-5, with 10 bases matching TRBD2. CDR3 bases: TGTGCCAGCAGTCCCCGGGGAGCGGGGGGGCAAGAGACCCAGTACTTC. Translated: CASSPRGAGGQETQYF.